This entry lists 32 T cell receptor beta chains sequenced from one sample in a study of cytomegalovirus exposure and HLA in healthy donors. Produced via immunoSEQ multiplex PCR; TCRdb's table is partial and in-frame only. The table has under 200,000 clones, roughly 96% seen once. The sample comprised PBMCs. The receptors were sampled from a woman aged 18-35 years in good health and CMV-seronegative.

The CDR3 region is CASSQDLAGGSYEQYF. The CDR3 nucleotides read TGCGCCAGCAGCCAAGATTTAGCAGGGGGCTCCTACGAGCAGTACTTC. The chain combines TRBV4-1 with TRBJ2-7; 7 bases match TRBD1. Germline CDR1 MGHRA, CDR2 YSYEKL. The trim removed 0 bases at V and 0 bases at J, leaving 5 bases unmatched. The CDR3 has 16 residues.

This clone came up once. The V and J genes are TRBV4-1 and TRBJ2-7; 8 positions agree with TRBD2. CDR3 length: 13 residues. The J segment lost 3 bases and the V segment lost 3 bases, leaving 1 base of the junction unmatched. From germline, CDR1 is MGHRA and CDR2 YSYEKL. CDR3 protein: CASSHGGGYEQYF. As DNA, the CDR3 is TGCGCCAGCAGCCACGGGGGGGGCTACGAGCAGTACTTC.

The V gene is TRBV4-2, the J gene TRBJ2-5; 9 nucleotides match TRBD2. Germline CDR1 LGHNA, CDR2 YNFKEQ. This CDR3 is built from 14 residues. Trimming removed 3 bases from V and 5 bases from J; junction bases left unmatched: 4. CDR3 in DNA: TGTGCCAGCAGCCAGGCGGGGGGGCGGGAGACCCAGTACTTC. It codes for CASSQAGGRETQYF.

The genes are TRBV5-1 and TRBJ2-7; 9 bases fit TRBD1. Losses at the gene ends were 1 base for V and 3 bases for J; bases not matched to a gene: 5. CDR1 and CDR2 (germline): SGHRS, YFSETQ. The CDR3 runs to 15 residues. The CDR3 region has the DNA TGCGCCAGCAGCTTGCGGGGGACAGGGAACTACGAGCAGTACTTC. Translation gives CASSLRGTGNYEQYF.

This rearrangement joins TRBV5-4 to TRBJ2-5; 8 bases align to TRBD2. Germline trimming cut 4 bases from V and 3 bases from J; bases unmatched to any gene: 11. Germline V lookup: CDR1 SGHNT, CDR2 YYREEE (reference sequence). CDR3 length: 16 amino acids. CDR3 nucleotide sequence: TGTGCCAGCAGCGCCGGTCAGGGACTAGTAAAAGAGACCCAGTACTTC. Residues: CASSAGQGLVKETQYF.

This clone was detected once. The chain couples TRBV7-6 to TRBJ2-2, with D possibly matching TRBD1 (6 bases). Trimming removed 4 bases at V and 4 bases at J, with 19 bases between. CDR1 and CDR2 (germline): SGHVS, FNYEAQ. This CDR3 region has 17 residues. The CDR3 DNA sequence: TGTGCCAGCAGCTCGTACCGGGACACGGTACGCACCGGGGAGCTGTTTTTT. Protein: CASSSYRDTVRTGELFF.

This clone was counted once. The sample has other DNA sequences that encode this CDR3 too. This chain links TRBV9 with TRBJ2-1; maybe TRBD2 (6 bases). The V and J ends lost 3 bases and 4 bases respectively, with 11 bases between them. The CDR3 consists of 14 residues. CDR1 and CDR2 (germline): SGDLS, YYNGEE. The DNA of the CDR3 is TGTGCCAGCAGCGCCACCGGGACTTACAATGAGCAGTTCTTC. It codes for CASSATGTYNEQFF.

The chain carries TRBV4-3 and TRBJ2-2; TRBD2 matches 7 bases. The CDR3 is 17 residues long. Germline trimming cut 4 bases from V and 4 bases from J; bases unmatched to any gene: 12. Germline values: CDR1 LGHNA, CDR2 YSLEER. CDR3 residues: CASSPEPSSGSTGELFF. The CDR3, as DNA: TGCGCCAGCAGCCCAGAACCCTCTAGCGGTAGCACCGGGGAGCTGTTTTTT.

Written as DNA, the CDR3 is TGTGCCAGCAGGGGACAGGGACAAGAGACCCAGTACTTC. Amino acid sequence: CASRGQGQETQYF. The chain uses TRBV6-1 and TRBJ2-5; 9 nucleotides match TRBD1. The length of the CDR3 is 13 residues. Germline V CDR1 and CDR2: MNHNS, SASEGT. The junction had 1 base not matched to a gene; V was cut back by 6 bases and J by 2 bases.

The V gene is TRBV11-2, the J gene TRBJ2-4; D unclear. Trimming removed 0 bases at V and 0 bases at J, with 12 bases between. The CDR3 extends over 17 amino acids. Germline lookup yields CDR1 SGHAT and CDR2 FQNNGV. The CDR3 protein is CASSLEIANIAKNIQYF. The CDR3 region has the DNA TGTGCCAGCAGCTTAGAAATAGCTAACATAGCCAAAAACATTCAGTACTTC.

This chain links TRBV30 with TRBJ2-2; unclear D gene. The V end was cut by 5 bases, the J end by 3 bases, with 10 bases between. The CDR3 loop spans 13 amino acids. The germline V gene encodes CDR1 GTSNPN and CDR2 SVGIG (reference sequence). The CDR3 reads CAWEPGDTGELFF. The DNA of the CDR3 is TGTGCCTGGGAACCAGGTGACACCGGGGAGCTGTTTTTT.

The genes are TRBV5-1 and TRBJ2-2; no definite D call. The CDR3 consists of 15 residues. Germline CDR1 is SGHRS and CDR2 is YFSETQ. Trimming cost V 1 base and J 4 bases, with 11 bases left between them. The CDR3 protein is CASSLTVTGTGELFF. CDR3 sequence (DNA): TGCGCCAGCAGCTTGACAGTCACCGGCACCGGGGAGCTGTTTTTT.

V is TRBV28 and J is TRBJ2-7; the match to TRBD1 covers 7 bases. V lost 3 bases, J lost 2 bases, and 10 bases stayed unmatched. The CDR3 is 16 residues long. CDR1 and CDR2 (germline): MDHEN, SYDVKM. The CDR3 DNA is TGTGCCAGCAGTTTTAGTCTCGGGGACAGAACCTACGAGCAGTACTTC. Encoded protein: CASSFSLGDRTYEQYF.

V gene TRBV5-1 combines with J gene TRBJ2-2; D may be TRBD1 (5 bases). From germline, CDR1 is SGHRS and CDR2 YFSETQ. With 1 base removed from V and 3 bases from J, the gap between germline ends came to 13 bases. The length of the CDR3 is 16 residues. The CDR3 here is CASSLKSQVDTGELFF. DNA of the CDR3: TGCGCCAGCAGCTTGAAATCACAGGTTGACACCGGGGAGCTGTTTTTT.

The chain joins TRBV9 to TRBJ2-2; 9 positions agree with TRBD2. The V gene end was trimmed by 0 bases and the J gene end by 4 bases; junction bases not matched to a gene: 10. The V gene's germline CDR1 is SGDLS and CDR2 YYNGEE. The CDR3 sequence is 18 residues long. For the CDR3, the DNA is TGTGCCAGCAGCGTAGCTGGGGGCGGGGGGGCCGGCACCGGGGAGCTGTTTTTT. As protein: CASSVAGGGGAGTGELFF.

The rearrangement uses TRBV4-2 and TRBJ1-1, with 7 bases matching TRBD1. CDR1 is LGHNA, CDR2 YNFKEQ, per germline. V shed 2 bases and J 0 bases; nucleotides not matched to a gene: 9. CDR3 length: 17 residues. CDR3 DNA sequence: TGTGCCAGCAGCCAAAGCTTGGACAGGAGGATGAACACTGAAGCTTTCTTT. This translates into CASSQSLDRRMNTEAFF.

The chain combines TRBV5-8 with TRBJ1-4, with 7 positions matching TRBD1. Germline CDR1 is SGHTS and CDR2 is YDEGEE. This CDR3 spans 16 amino acids. V lost 5 bases to trimming and J lost 0 bases; unmatched junction nucleotides: 7. CDR3 sequence reads: CASRNRGGATNEKLFF. The CDR3 DNA is TGTGCCAGCAGAAACAGGGGTGGGGCAACTAATGAAAAACTGTTTTTT.

The CDR3 loop is CAWSRADRGMGFSTDTQYF. The CDR3 DNA follows: TGTGCCTGGAGTCGCGCCGACAGGGGTATGGGGTTTAGCACAGATACGCAGTATTTT. The chain is built from TRBV30 and TRBJ2-3; 8 bases match TRBD1. This CDR3 comprises 19 residues. Germline assignment: CDR1 GTSNPN and CDR2 SVGIG (reference sequence). With V trimmed by 2 bases and J by 0 bases, 16 bases remained unmatched. Supplemented by reference TRBV30 and TRBJ2-3, the full variable domain reads SQTIHQWPATLVQPVGSPLSLECTVEGTSNPNLYWYRQAAGRGLQLLFYSVGIGQISSEVPQNLSASRPQDRQFILSSKKLLLSDSGFYLCAWSRADRGMGFSTDTQYFGPGTRLTVL.

The rearrangement links TRBV19 to TRBJ2-7, with D possibly matching TRBD2 (6 bases). This CDR3 is 15 amino acids long. Trimming stripped 3 bases from V and 2 bases from J, with 14 bases between. CDR1 is LNHDA and CDR2 is SQIVND in the germline V gene (reference sequence). The CDR3 spells CASSIGGGVTYEQYF. In DNA form, the CDR3 reads TGTGCCAGTAGTATCGGCGGCGGGGTTACCTACGAGCAGTACTTC.

V is TRBV18 and J is TRBJ2-2; 7 bases fit TRBD1. The J segment lost 4 bases and the V segment lost 1 base, leaving 3 bases of the junction unmatched. CDR1 is KGHSH, CDR2 LQKENI, per germline. The CDR3 consists of 15 residues. The CDR3 coding sequence is TGTGCCAGCTCACCACAGGGGGCGCGCACCGGGGAGCTGTTTTTT. Residues: CASSPQGARTGELFF. Complete variable domain (other parts from reference TRBV18 and TRBJ2-2): NAGVMQNPRHLVRRRGQEARLRCSPMKGHSHVYWYRQLPEEGLKFMVYLQKENIIDESGMPKERFSAEFPKEGPSILRIQQVVRGDSAAYFCASSPQGARTGELFFGEGSRLTVL.

Worth noting for this clone: A read error may account for a junction end that differs from germline. This sample also contains other DNA sequences that code for the same CDR3. The chain recombines TRBV2 with TRBJ2-7; 8 bases are shared with TRBD1. This CDR3 comprises 13 residues. Germline lookup yields CDR1 SNHLY and CDR2 FYNNEI. The CDR3 DNA reads as TGTGCCAGCAGCTCAGGGGGCTCGTACGAGCAGTATTTC. Encoded protein: CASSSGGSYEQYF.

CDR3 bases: TGCAGCGTTGTGATCAGGGGGCTTTCCATGAACACTGAAGCTTTCTTT. This sequence encodes CSVVIRGLSMNTEAFF. V gene TRBV29-1 combines with J gene TRBJ1-1; 8 bases match TRBD1. CDR3 length equals 16 residues. J lost 0 bases, V lost 4 bases, and 10 bases had no gene match. Germline CDR1 SQVTM, CDR2 ANQGSEA. Drawing the rest from reference TRBV29-1 and TRBJ1-1, the complete variable domain is SAVISQKPSRDICQRGTSLTIQCQVDSQVTMMFWYRQQPGQSLTLIATANQGSEATYESGFVIDKFPISRPNLTFSTLTVSNMSPEDSSIYLCSVVIRGLSMNTEAFFGQGTRLTVV.

Here the CDR3 reads CASSAQTGTGGNIQYF. CDR3 in DNA: TGTGCCAGCAGCGCGCAAACCGGGACGGGGGGAAACATTCAGTACTTC. The V call is TRBV9, the J call TRBJ2-4, with 7 bases aligning to TRBD2. The CDR3 consists of 16 residues. The junction had 12 bases not matched to a gene; V was cut back by 3 bases and J by 6 bases. Germline V gives CDR1 SGDLS, CDR2 YYNGEE.

V gene TRBV13 combines with J gene TRBJ2-7, with 9 bases identical to TRBD1. Germline loops: CDR1 PRHDT, CDR2 FYEKMQ (reference sequence). The CDR3 is 14 residues long. Trimming cost V 3 bases and J 6 bases; bases outside gene matches: 6. The CDR3 here is CASSFGTGSAEQYF. The CDR3, as DNA: TGTGCCAGCAGCTTTGGGACAGGGTCAGCCGAGCAGTACTTC.

The chain uses TRBV7-6 and TRBJ2-5, with TRBD2 matching 8 bases. CDR1 and CDR2 (germline): SGHVS, FNYEAQ. The CDR3 runs 18 residues. Trimming took 2 bases from V and 2 from J; bases not matched to a gene: 13. Here the CDR3 reads CASSLLRSGGLVQETQYF. Here the CDR3 DNA reads TGTGCCAGCAGCTTATTGAGGAGCGGGGGACTCGTACAAGAGACCCAGTACTTC. Complete variable domain (other parts from reference TRBV7-6 and TRBJ2-5): GAGVSQSPRYKVTKRGQDVALRCDPISGHVSLYWYRQALGQGPEFLTYFNYEAQQDKSGLPNDRFSAERPEGSISTLTIQRTEQRDSAMYRCASSLLRSGGLVQETQYFGPGTRLLVL.

The chain combines TRBV19 with TRBJ2-7; TRBD2 matches at 8 bases. The CDR3 has 16 residues. V lost 5 bases to trimming and J lost 3 bases; unmatched junction nucleotides: 12. Per the germline V gene, CDR1 is LNHDA and CDR2 is SQIVND (reference sequence). In DNA, the CDR3 is TGTGCCAGTAGTCCCCGGACTAGCACTACCTTCTACGAGCAGTACTTC. As protein: CASSPRTSTTFYEQYF.

The rearrangement links TRBV4-2 to TRBJ2-1; D possibly corresponds to TRBD2 (6 bases). Germline-derived CDR1 and CDR2 are LGHNA and YNFKEQ. This CDR3 has 14 amino acids. V lost 7 bases, J lost 5 bases, and 15 bases lay in between. The CDR3 loop is CASTRGLQDNEQFF. DNA for the CDR3: TGTGCCAGCACGAGGGGACTTCAAGACAATGAGCAGTTCTTC.

The rearrangement links TRBV27 to TRBJ2-2, with D possibly being TRBD1 (6 bases). This CDR3 contains 15 residues. The germline V gene has CDR1 MNHEY and CDR2 SMNVEV (reference sequence). The ends were cut back, 2 bases at V and 4 bases at J, with 11 bases in the middle. For the CDR3, the DNA is TGTGCCAGCAGTTTAAGGGCAGGGGTCACCGGGGAGCTGTTTTTT. This sequence encodes CASSLRAGVTGELFF.

J is TRBJ2-1 and V is TRBV6-6, with 7 bases fitting TRBD2. The CDR3 is 14 residues long. Germline lookup yields CDR1 MNHNY and CDR2 SVGAGI (reference sequence). Trimming at V came to 7 bases and at J to 1 base, leaving 4 bases not matched to a gene. The CDR3 nucleotides are TGTGCCAGCACCTTAGCGGGTTCCTACAATGAGCAGTTCTTC. Translating gives CASTLAGSYNEQFF.

The chain combines TRBV5-1 with TRBJ2-5; D uncertain. The CDR3 is 13 residues long. Germline CDR1 SGHRS, CDR2 YFSETQ. Trimming took off 3 bases at V and 2 bases at J, with 8 bases between the two ends. The CDR3 DNA sequence: TGCGCCAGCAGCTCTGGCCTTCAAGAGACCCAGTACTTC. Translation gives CASSSGLQETQYF.

The J gene is TRBJ2-5, the V gene TRBV2; weak D call: TRBD2 (6 bases). CDR3 length: 16 amino acids. V dropped 0 bases and J dropped 7 bases, with 18 bases sitting between them. The germline CDR1 and CDR2 sequences are SNHLY and FYNNEI. In DNA, the CDR3 is TGTGCCAGCAGTGAAGCGGCGGGGCCCGCGGTAGGGACCCAGTACTTC. This encodes CASSEAAGPAVGTQYF.

The V and J genes are TRBV15 and TRBJ1-5; D not certain. V was shortened by 0 bases and J by 0 bases, with 9 bases between the two germline ends. Germline V lookup: CDR1 LNHNV, CDR2 YYDKDF (reference sequence). The CDR3 spans 16 residues. CDR3 in amino acids: CATSRDRGNSNQPQHF. CDR3 nucleotide sequence: TGTGCCACCAGCAGAGATCGGGGTAATAGCAATCAGCCCCAGCATTTT. The whole variable domain, filled in from reference TRBV15 and TRBJ1-5, reads DAMVIQNPRYQVTQFGKPVTLSCSQTLNHNVMYWYQQKSSQAPKLLFHYYDKDFNNEADTPDNFQSRRPNTSFCFLDIRSPGLGDTAMYLCATSRDRGNSNQPQHFGDGTRLSIL.